This T cell receptor beta chain comes out of a study of identical twins. This clonotype was counted only a few times. TCRdb re-called the 5' RACE reads through MiXCR, storing one row per CDR3 protein. The data hold hundreds of thousands of distinct CDR3 sequences, with more than 6.5% observed a single time. Trimming at V came to 2 bases and at J to 5 bases, leaving 5 bases not matched to a gene. The CDR3 runs 16 residues. Germline V gene data show CDR1 as MNHEY and CDR2 as SVGAGI. These data were also reused for a study on yellow fever vaccine responses in identical twins.

The specimen was PBMCs. This TCR came from a young woman in good health. The chain carries TRBV6-5 and TRBJ2-7; 14 bases agree with TRBD2. The CDR3 DNA sequence: TGTGCCAGCAGTTACCCGGGACTAGCGGGAGTCCACGAGCAGTACTTC. As protein: CASSYPGLAGVHEQYF.